The clone carrying this T cell receptor (beta chain) occurred a few times. The antigen is unknown. The sample is drawn from a study of T cell repertoires in cytomegalovirus infection. Study results and limitations: Accumulated public TCR beta family frequency recognized individuals carrying CMV together with the relevant HLA.

The CDR3 totals 12 residues. The germline CDR1 and CDR2 sequences are SQVTM and ANQGSEA. The germline V and J ends were trimmed by 0 bases and 8 bases, with 8 bases remaining between them. MiXCR, applied by TCRdb to the reads, yields one record per CDR3 protein. The table includes hundreds of thousands of distinct CDR3 sequences, 24% detected once. This chain links TRBV29-1 with TRBJ2-1; D is ambiguous. The source is a human donor in good health (CMV status not recorded). Some clones in this sample may be carry-over from other donors' samples. Sequenced sample: CD8+ T cells from PBMCs. Written as DNA, the CDR3 is TGCAGCGTTGAAGATCGTGAGGATGAGCAGTTCTTC. It translates to CSVEDREDEQFF.